This T cell receptor beta chain originates from a study of sequential checkpoint blockade in melanoma. As for treatment: randomized to nivolumab then ipilimumab (arm A) or the reverse (arm B). Live CD3+CD8+ CD19− CD56− cells were sorted from PBMCs. Assay: immunoSEQ multiplex PCR; the TCRdb copy retains only in-frame clones and omits some. Of about 17,000 clones in the sample, about 69% were seen once. CDR1 and CDR2 from the germline V gene are SEHNR and FQNEAQ (reference sequence). CDR3 size: 14 residues. V lost 4 bases to trimming and J lost 7 bases, with 14 bases between them. This clone was seen more than once but under ten times.

The rearrangement links TRBV7-9 to TRBJ2-1; D is uncertain. This TCR was recovered from a human donor with melanoma. Material: CD8+ T cells sorted from blood (inferred from file names), obtained from a patient given nivolumab and ipilimumab in sequence. The CDR3 DNA is TGTGCCAGCAGCTCCGGAGACCGGCCAAATGAGCAGTTCTTC. Its translation is CASSSGDRPNEQFF.